These 21 T cell receptor beta chains were sequenced from one sample in a study of cytomegalovirus exposure and HLA in healthy donors. The PCR was carried out with 60 Vbeta primers and 13 Jbeta primers. Clones were read by immunoSEQ multiplex PCR, and TCRdb kept only the in-frame ones, dropping some. Here the sample spans about 160,000 clones, 75% to 80% being singletons. Sequencing was performed on PBMCs. All receptors come from a woman in her thirties or forties in good health and CMV-seronegative.

V gene TRBV5-1 combines with J gene TRBJ1-5; TRBD1 might be the D (5 bases). The CDR3 is 13 amino acids. Germline CDR1 reads SGHRS; CDR2 reads YFSETQ. V was pared by 4 bases and J by 7 bases, with 12 bases between. CDR3 amino acids: CASSPGEGQPQHF. The CDR3 nucleotides read TGCGCCAGCAGCCCCGGGGAGGGGCAGCCCCAGCATTTT.

The chain combines TRBV19 with TRBJ1-4; 7 nucleotides match TRBD1. The CDR3 is 14 amino acids. Germline V lookup: CDR1 LNHDA, CDR2 SQIVND (reference sequence). V trimming: 6 bases; J trimming: 4 bases; junction bases outside the gene matches: 5. The DNA of the CDR3 is TGTGCCAGTAGAGCCGGGACAGTTAATGAAAAACTGTTTTTT. Its protein product is CASRAGTVNEKLFF.

This clone was observed a few times. This chain uses TRBV15 with TRBJ1-2; 7 nucleotides match TRBD1. V gave up 0 bases and J gave up 8 bases; unmatched junction bases: 9. Germline values: CDR1 LNHNV, CDR2 YYDKDF (reference sequence). This CDR3 is built from 15 residues. CDR3 in amino acids: CATSRDPGTEGGYTF. In nucleotides, the CDR3 is TGTGCCACCAGCAGAGACCCGGGGACAGAAGGGGGCTACACCTTC.

The gene calls are TRBV7-9 and TRBJ2-5, with 9 positions matching TRBD2. Germline trimming cut 2 bases from V and 1 base from J; bases unmatched to any gene: 5. The CDR3 sequence is 16 residues long. Germline V CDR1 and CDR2: SEHNR, FQNEAQ (reference sequence). The CDR3 nucleotides are TGTGCCAGCAGCTTATGGAGCGGGGGGACCCAAGAGACCCAGTACTTC. This sequence encodes CASSLWSGGTQETQYF.

The rearrangement uses TRBV12-2 and TRBJ1-1; the table's D call, TRBD1, was not checked against the DNA. TRBV12-2 is shown as a pseudogene. The CDR3 sequence is 9 residues long. CDR3 sequence: CASRQCAFF. The CDR3 DNA is TGTGCAAGTCGTCAGTGCGCTTTCTTT.

This clone occurred once. The gene calls are TRBV2 and TRBJ1-6; D unclear. CDR1 and CDR2 from the germline V gene are SNHLY and FYNNEI. The V and J ends lost 5 bases and 5 bases respectively, with 4 bases between them. CDR3 length equals 12 residues. CDR3 nucleotide sequence: TGTGCCAGCAGTTCCAATAATTCACCCCTCCACTTT. Amino acids: CASSSNNSPLHF.

The rearrangement links TRBV6-1 to TRBJ1-3; D gene unclear. The CDR3 runs 13 residues. Germline CDR1 is MNHNS and CDR2 is SASEGT. V lost 5 bases and J lost 1, with 6 bases in between. CDR3 in amino acids: CASSSLSGNTIYF. CDR3 nucleotide sequence: TGTGCCAGCAGTTCCCTTTCTGGAAACACCATATATTTT.

The V and J genes are TRBV6-5 and TRBJ2-7; TRBD1 agrees at 8 bases. The junction had 6 bases not matched to a gene; V was cut back by 5 bases and J by 3 bases. The length of the CDR3 is 14 residues. Germline assignment: CDR1 MNHEY and CDR2 SVGAGI. CDR3 protein: CASSQGTGLYEQYF. CDR3 in DNA: TGTGCCAGCAGTCAAGGGACAGGCCTCTACGAGCAGTACTTC.

The chain combines TRBV5-4 with TRBJ2-1; TRBD2 matches 8 bases. Trimming cost V 8 bases and J 1 base; bases outside gene matches: 11. The CDR3 length is 16 residues. Germline V gene lookup returns CDR1 SGHNT and CDR2 YYREEE (reference sequence). The CDR3 loop reads CASRSGSGGSYNEQFF. The CDR3 region has the DNA TGTGCCAGTAGGTCGGGTTCGGGGGGGTCCTACAATGAGCAGTTCTTC.

This clone was observed a handful of times. V gene TRBV7-6 combines with J gene TRBJ1-2; 7 bases agree with TRBD1. The CDR3 contains 12 residues. The J segment lost 7 bases and the V segment lost 4 bases, leaving 3 bases of the junction unmatched. The germline V gene encodes CDR1 SGHVS and CDR2 FNYEAQ. The CDR3 region is CASSSTGVGYTF. CDR3 coding DNA: TGTGCCAGCAGCTCTACAGGGGTTGGCTACACCTTC.

The V call is TRBV5-4, the J call TRBJ1-1, with D possibly matching TRBD1 (6 bases). Trimming shortened V by 0 bases and J by 11 bases, and 17 bases separated the two germline ends. CDR1 SGHNT and CDR2 YYREEE come from the germline V gene (reference sequence). The CDR3 sequence is 14 residues long. The CDR3 DNA reads TGTGCCAGCAGCTTGGCTGGGGTGACAGGCCTCGCTTTCTTT. Its protein product is CASSLAGVTGLAFF.

This clone was counted a single time. The rearrangement joins TRBV25-1 to TRBJ2-7; the D gene is possibly TRBD1 (6 bases). Germline V gives CDR1 MGHDK, CDR2 SYGVNS. The CDR3 is 15 amino acids. Between the trimmed V and J ends, which lost 2 bases and 1 base, there was a span of 12 bases. The DNA of the CDR3 is TGTGCCAGCAGTGAAAGTCGGGACACATCCTACGAGCAGTACTTC. Protein product: CASSESRDTSYEQYF.

The genes are TRBV13 and TRBJ1-1, with D uncertain. CDR1 and CDR2 from the germline V gene are PRHDT and FYEKMQ (reference sequence). V dropped 5 bases and J dropped 3 bases, with 13 bases sitting between them. CDR3 length: 14 amino acids. In DNA form, the CDR3 reads TGTGCCAGCAGCCCCCCGCGAGGGCACACTGAAGCTTTCTTT. It encodes CASSPPRGHTEAFF.

The V call is TRBV15, the J call TRBJ1-2, with 10 bases identical to TRBD1. The V gene's germline CDR1 is LNHNV and CDR2 YYDKDF (reference sequence). V lost 0 bases and J lost 4; bases outside the gene matches: 8. This CDR3 has 17 residues. The CDR3 spells CATSRDSGQGPSYGYTF. The DNA for the CDR3 is TGTGCCACCAGCAGAGATTCGGGACAGGGGCCCTCCTATGGCTACACCTTC.

This chain connects TRBV5-5 to TRBJ1-1, with D possibly TRBD1 on 5 matching bases. The CDR3 sequence is 15 residues long. Between the trimmed V and J ends, which lost 4 bases and 0 bases, there was a span of 13 bases. Germline V CDR1 and CDR2: SGHKS, YYEKEE (reference sequence). The CDR3 here is CASSKLTALNTEAFF. The DNA of the CDR3 is TGTGCCAGCAGCAAACTGACAGCCCTGAACACTGAAGCTTTCTTT.

The CDR3 DNA reads TGTGCCAGCAGCTTTGGACAGGGGAAGACAGATACGCAGTATTTT. This gives the protein CASSFGQGKTDTQYF. The rearrangement joins TRBV5-4 to TRBJ2-3; 9 bases are a match to TRBD1. Looked up from germline, CDR1 is SGHNT and CDR2 is YYREEE (reference sequence). With V trimmed by 2 bases and J by 3 bases, 4 bases remained unmatched. There are 15 residues in the CDR3.

The chain links TRBV5-1 to TRBJ2-7; D unclear. V lost 7 bases to trimming and J lost 2 bases, with 16 bases between them. Germline-derived CDR1 and CDR2 are SGHRS and YFSETQ. This CDR3 is built from 14 residues. CDR3 DNA sequence: TGCGCCAGCCGTAGAGATGGTGCCACCTACGAGCAGTACTTC. Translation gives CASRRDGATYEQYF.

The chain links TRBV18 to TRBJ2-5; 13 positions match TRBD2. With 8 bases clipped from V and 3 bases from J, the junction kept 3 bases outside the gene matches. The length of the CDR3 is 14 residues. CDR1 is KGHSH, CDR2 LQKENI, per germline. DNA of the CDR3: TGTGCCAGCCGAGGGACTAGCGGGAAAGAGACCCAGTACTTC. Translating gives CASRGTSGKETQYF. Drawing the rest from reference TRBV18 and TRBJ2-5, the complete variable domain is NAGVMQNPRHLVRRRGQEARLRCSPMKGHSHVYWYRQLPEEGLKFMVYLQKENIIDESGMPKERFSAEFPKEGPSILRIQQVVRGDSAAYFCASRGTSGKETQYFGPGTRLLVL.

The CDR3 protein is CASSSRKGMNTGELFF. The CDR3, as DNA: TGTGCCAGCAGCTCCCGTAAGGGGATGAACACCGGGGAGCTGTTTTTT. The V and J genes are TRBV11-2 and TRBJ2-2; D might be TRBD1 (5 bases). Trimming removed 4 bases from V and 1 base from J, with 13 bases in between. The length of the CDR3 is 16 residues. The germline V gene encodes CDR1 SGHAT and CDR2 FQNNGV.

The rearrangement uses TRBV28 and TRBJ1-1; 8 bases are shared with TRBD1. CDR1 is MDHEN and CDR2 is SYDVKM in the germline V gene. This CDR3 is built from 16 residues. The ends lost 6 bases at V and 0 bases at J; junction bases unmatched: 9. The CDR3, as DNA: TGTGCCAGCAGGCGGGACAGGTCTCTAATGAACACTGAAGCTTTCTTT. This translates into CASRRDRSLMNTEAFF.

There are a few counts of this clone. The chain is built from TRBV5-4 and TRBJ1-4; TRBD1 is a possible D gene (5 bases). Trimming took 0 bases from V and 6 from J, leaving 9 bases between them. This CDR3 has 14 residues. Germline-derived CDR1 and CDR2 are SGHNT and YYREEE (reference sequence). The CDR3 region has the DNA TGTGCCAGCAGCTTGGCCGCGGGGCATGAAAAACTGTTTTTT. This codes for CASSLAAGHEKLFF.